Following are 3 T cell receptor beta chains from one sample sequenced in a study of T cells in Graves' hyperthyroidism and ophthalmopathy. Using RNA transcripts as the source, TCR beta CDR3 regions were amplified. First-round RT-PCR targeting the TCR CDR3 was performed with the HTBI primer set. TCRdb reanalysed the multiplex PCR reads using MiXCR and keeps one entry per CDR3 protein. The repertoire holds about 360,000 distinct CDR3 sequences, with roughly 13% as singletons. Sample: blood. The source of these receptors is a woman aged 18 to 35 with Graves' hyperthyroidism.

This clonotype was detected ten times or more. The chain joins TRBV27 to TRBJ2-7; 10 nucleotides align to TRBD2. This CDR3 comprises 14 residues. Germline V CDR1 and CDR2: MNHEY, SMNVEV (reference sequence). The V and J ends lost 5 bases and 7 bases, in that order; junction bases with no gene match: 8. CDR3 nucleotide sequence: TGTGCCAGCAGTATCAGCGGGGGGGCCGATGAGCAGTACTTC. Its translation is CASSISGGADEQYF.

This clonotype has at least ten counts. The chain employs TRBV28 and TRBJ2-2; unclear D gene. V was clipped by 5 bases and J by 2 bases, with 12 bases between them. The CDR3 is 15 residues long. Germline V gene data show CDR1 as MDHEN and CDR2 as SYDVKM. The CDR3 sequence: CASSRPLTNTGELFF. CDR3 DNA sequence: TGTGCCAGCAGTCGTCCCCTGACAAACACCGGGGAGCTGTTTTTT.

This clonotype was seen repeatedly, ten times or more. CDR3 loop: CASSLALAGTPLANYGYTF. In DNA, the CDR3 is TGCGCCAGCAGCTTGGCCTTGGCAGGGACCCCGTTAGCTAACTATGGCTACACCTTC. The chain links TRBV5-1 to TRBJ1-2; tentatively, D is TRBD1 (5 bases). The CDR3 runs to 19 residues. The V gene's germline CDR1 is SGHRS and CDR2 YFSETQ. The ends were cut back, 0 bases at V and 0 bases at J, with 21 bases in the middle.